The 30 T cell receptor beta chains presented below share a single source sample, sequenced in a study of identical twins. TCRdb re-called the 5' RACE reads through MiXCR, storing one row per CDR3 protein. Among roughly 1,500,000 distinct CDR3 sequences listed, 25% to 35% were seen once. Sequenced material: cord blood. The receptors stem from a newborn girl in good health.

This clonotype was found a few times. Sequence at one end of the junction differs from germline and may be a read error. The chain has TRBV12-3 or TRBV12-4 and TRBJ1-5; 8 bases are a match to TRBD1. CDR3 length: 16 residues. In DNA, the CDR3 is TGTGCCAGCAGATTAGGCGACAGGGGATGGGATCAGCCCCAGCATTTT. Protein product: CASRLGDRGWDQPQHF.

In DNA form, the CDR3 reads TGCAGTGCTAGAGATCGGTTTGCAGGGCACTATGGCTACACCTTC. This encodes CSARDRFAGHYGYTF. The chain uses TRBV20-1 and TRBJ1-2, with D maybe TRBD1 (5 bases). The CDR3 is 15 amino acids. The V end was cut by 0 bases, the J end by 3 bases, with 14 bases between. Germline V gene sequence: CDR1 DFQATT, CDR2 SNEGSKA (reference sequence).

This clonotype was counted a few times. This chain connects TRBV5-1 to TRBJ2-1, with 14 nucleotides matching TRBD2. The CDR3 length is 19 residues. The J segment lost 0 bases and the V segment lost 2 bases, leaving 7 bases of the junction unmatched. Germline lookup yields CDR1 SGHRS and CDR2 YFSETQ. CDR3 region: CASSLRTSGGQSSYNEQFF. CDR3 in DNA: TGCGCCAGCAGCTTAAGGACTAGCGGGGGGCAGAGCTCCTACAATGAGCAGTTCTTC.

V gene TRBV6-5 combines with J gene TRBJ2-1; 10 positions match TRBD1. CDR1 and CDR2 (germline): MNHEY, SVGAGI. CDR3 length: 16 amino acids. Losses at the gene ends were 6 bases for V and 1 base for J; bases not matched to a gene: 6. The CDR3 spells CASSPDRGRSYNEQFF. The CDR3 DNA follows: TGTGCCAGCAGCCCCGACAGGGGGCGATCCTACAATGAGCAGTTCTTC.

The V and J genes are TRBV2 and TRBJ2-1, with 8 bases lining up with TRBD2. The trim removed 4 bases at V and 0 bases at J, leaving 11 bases unmatched. The length of the CDR3 is 18 residues. CDR1 SNHLY and CDR2 FYNNEI come from the germline V gene. The CDR3 loop is CASSGFPRTSSSYNEQFF. The CDR3 DNA reads TGTGCCAGCAGTGGATTCCCCAGGACTAGCAGCTCCTACAATGAGCAGTTCTTC.

This clonotype was recorded many times. The gene calls are TRBV29-1 and TRBJ1-6; D not certain. V gave up 8 bases and J gave up 8 bases, with 13 bases separating them. CDR1 and CDR2 from the germline V gene are SQVTM and ANQGSEA. This CDR3 has 12 residues. The CDR3 region has the DNA TGCAGCCCCGAGCGGTTGGATTCACCCCTCCACTTT. Its protein product is CSPERLDSPLHF.

This clonotype was observed a few times. The rearrangement uses TRBV6-5 and TRBJ2-3, with TRBD2 matching over 7 bases. V lost 5 bases, J lost 2 bases, and 4 bases stayed unmatched. Germline V CDR1 and CDR2: MNHEY, SVGAGI. The CDR3 has 14 residues. CDR3 protein: CASSRTRITDTQYF. The CDR3, as DNA: TGTGCCAGCAGTAGGACTAGGATCACAGATACGCAGTATTTT.

The gene calls are TRBV10-3 and TRBJ1-1, with D uncertain. Germline CDR1 is ENHRY and CDR2 is SYGVKD. Between the trimmed V and J ends, which lost 4 bases and 1 base, there was a span of 10 bases. The CDR3 is 14 residues long. The CDR3 protein is CAISGSGGNTEAFF. DNA of the CDR3: TGTGCCATCAGTGGGTCGGGAGGGAACACTGAAGCTTTCTTT.

This clonotype turned up a few times. The V call is TRBV7-2, the J call TRBJ2-3; 11 positions agree with TRBD2. This CDR3 is 16 amino acids long. Trimming removed 5 bases from V and 4 bases from J; junction bases left unmatched: 8. Germline loops: CDR1 SGHTA, CDR2 FQGNSA. CDR3 loop: CASSGHPGLAADTQYF. CDR3 nucleotide sequence: TGTGCCAGCAGCGGGCATCCGGGACTAGCGGCAGATACGCAGTATTTT.

This clonotype has a handful of counts. The chain couples TRBV24-1 to TRBJ2-3; D unresolved. The V end was cut by 5 bases, the J end by 1 base, with 15 bases between. The CDR3 is 16 residues long. Germline V gene sequence: CDR1 KGHDR, CDR2 SFDVKD. The chain's CDR3 is CATSGRSQEGTDTQYF. CDR3 in DNA: TGTGCCACCAGTGGGCGGAGTCAAGAGGGCACAGATACGCAGTATTTT.

V usage is TRBV7-2 and J usage is TRBJ2-1; tentatively, D is TRBD1 or TRBD2 (5 bases each). Trimming left V 5 bases short and J 0 bases short, with 14 bases between. The germline V gene has CDR1 SGHTA and CDR2 FQGNSA. The CDR3 sequence is 16 residues long. CDR3 coding DNA: TGTGCCAGCAGCGGATCCAGGGAGAGCTCCTACAATGAGCAGTTCTTC. Its protein product is CASSGSRESSYNEQFF.

Only a few counts were recorded for this clonotype. This sequence joins TRBV2 and TRBJ2-7, with TRBD2 identical over 13 bases. V shed 6 bases and J 5 bases; nucleotides not matched to a gene: 7. This CDR3 spans 15 amino acids. Germline CDR1 SNHLY, CDR2 FYNNEI. Written as DNA, the CDR3 is TGTGCCAGCAGAAGGACTAGCGGGAGTCTGAACGAGCAGTACTTC. Translation: CASRRTSGSLNEQYF.

The V gene is TRBV12-3 or TRBV12-4, the J gene TRBJ1-4; 10 bases agree with TRBD1. The V segment lost 5 bases and the J segment 13 bases; nucleotides outside the gene matches: 7. There are 13 residues in the CDR3. The CDR3, as DNA: TGTGCCAGCAGTCCGAGACAGGGGGCAGGACTGTTTTTT. The encoded protein is CASSPRQGAGLFF.

The chain has TRBV6-5 and TRBJ2-1, with 7 bases aligning to TRBD1. Losses at the gene ends were 0 bases for V and 0 bases for J; bases not matched to a gene: 2. This CDR3 spans 16 amino acids. The germline CDR1 and CDR2 sequences are MNHEY and SVGAGI. The CDR3 here is CASSYSDRSSYNEQFF. CDR3 nucleotides: TGTGCCAGCAGTTACTCGGACAGGAGCTCCTACAATGAGCAGTTCTTC.

The chain carries TRBV20-1 and TRBJ2-4; tentative D call: TRBD2 (7 bases). V was pared by 3 bases and J by 6 bases, with 15 bases between. The germline gives CDR1 DFQATT, CDR2 SNEGSKA (reference sequence). The CDR3 covers 14 residues. CDR3 loop: CSARAGARGNIQYF. CDR3 in DNA: TGCAGTGCTAGGGCGGGGGCGCGGGGAAACATTCAGTACTTC.

This clonotype was counted ten times or more. The chain links TRBV20-1 to TRBJ1-2, with unresolved D. Germline V CDR1 and CDR2: DFQATT, SNEGSKA (reference sequence). V lost 3 bases and J lost 5, with 7 bases in between. This CDR3 has 11 amino acids. CDR3 coding DNA: TGCAGTGCTAGGCGAGGTTATGGCTACACCTTC. This encodes CSARRGYGYTF.

This clonotype was counted at least ten times. This chain connects TRBV27 to TRBJ2-6; no reliable D call. The germline V gene has CDR1 MNHEY and CDR2 SMNVEV (reference sequence). With 8 bases removed from V and 0 bases from J, the gap between germline ends came to 8 bases. The length of the CDR3 is 14 residues. Here the CDR3 reads CASRLLSGANVLTF. The CDR3 nucleotides are TGTGCCAGCCGCCTCCTCTCTGGGGCCAACGTCCTGACTTTC.

This clonotype has more than one count but fewer than ten. V gene TRBV20-1 combines with J gene TRBJ1-6; D not certain. This CDR3 comprises 15 residues. Germline V CDR1 and CDR2: DFQATT, SNEGSKA (reference sequence). Deletions cut 5 bases from V and 0 bases from J, with 11 bases between. The CDR3 region is CSAPQRTSYNSPLHF. The CDR3 DNA reads TGCAGTGCTCCCCAGCGCACCTCCTATAATTCACCCCTCCACTTT.

This chain connects TRBV14 to TRBJ2-7, with 7 bases identical to TRBD1. The ends lost 1 base at V and 0 bases at J; junction bases unmatched: 9. The V gene's germline CDR1 is SGHDN and CDR2 FVKESK. The CDR3 runs to 17 residues. The CDR3 loop reads CASSQGLGTASSYEQYF. The DNA of the CDR3 is TGTGCCAGCAGCCAAGGCCTGGGGACAGCTAGCTCCTACGAGCAGTACTTC.

This clonotype has only a few counts. V is TRBV2 and J is TRBJ2-1; 7 bases align to TRBD2. Looked up from germline, CDR1 is SNHLY and CDR2 is FYNNEI. The CDR3 extends over 15 amino acids. V lost 7 bases, J lost 6 bases, and 12 bases stayed unmatched. In DNA form, the CDR3 reads TGTGCCAGCATCCCCTATTGGCGGGAGCCCAATGAGCAGTTCTTC. Translation: CASIPYWREPNEQFF.

The rearrangement uses TRBV20-1 and TRBJ2-3; the match to TRBD2 covers 10 bases. The CDR3 loop spans 16 amino acids. Germline V lookup: CDR1 DFQATT, CDR2 SNEGSKA (reference sequence). With V trimmed by 0 bases and J by 2 bases, 5 bases remained unmatched. The chain's CDR3 is CSARDGLAGVTDTQYF. The CDR3 nucleotides are TGCAGTGCTAGAGATGGGCTAGCGGGGGTCACAGATACGCAGTATTTT.

This clonotype was detected a few times. The chain carries TRBV6-5 and TRBJ2-5; 13 bases agree with TRBD2. Germline CDR1 reads MNHEY; CDR2 reads SVGAGI. J was trimmed by 5 bases and V by 6 bases; bases with no gene match: 9. The CDR3 is 16 residues long. CDR3 sequence (DNA): TGTGCCAGCAGAAACGGACTAGCGGGAGTTTTGGAGACCCAGTACTTC. Its protein is CASRNGLAGVLETQYF.

The chain couples TRBV11-2 to TRBJ2-7, with D perhaps being TRBD1 or TRBD2 (6 bases each). CDR3 length: 18 amino acids. Trimming left V 1 base short and J 3 bases short, with 22 bases between. Per the germline V gene, CDR1 is SGHAT and CDR2 is FQNNGV. As DNA, the CDR3 is TGTGCCAGCAGCTTAGGGGGGACACTTCTGTCGGGGGACTACGAGCAGTACTTC. As protein: CASSLGGTLLSGDYEQYF.

This clonotype came up once. The rearrangement joins TRBV29-1 to TRBJ2-1, with 7 bases aligning to TRBD1. The end of the DNA fits TRBJ2-7 better, so the J call may be wrong. This CDR3 spans 15 amino acids. Germline CDR1 and CDR2: SQVTM and ANQGSEA. DNA for the CDR3: TGCAGCGTTGAAGGGGGGACAGCCCCATACAATGAGCAGTACTTC. Amino acids: CSVEGGTAPYNEQYF.

The sample holds a few counts of this clonotype. V and J are TRBV10-3 and TRBJ2-3; D gene unclear. In germline, CDR1 is ENHRY, CDR2 SYGVKD. This CDR3 has 16 amino acids. V dropped 7 bases and J dropped 0 bases, with 17 bases sitting between them. The CDR3 is CAINGQPGASTDTQYF. CDR3 bases: TGTGCCATCAACGGCCAGCCAGGAGCTAGCACAGATACGCAGTATTTT.

This clonotype was observed a few times. This chain connects TRBV12-3 or TRBV12-4 to TRBJ2-7, with 7 bases lining up with TRBD1. Trimming removed 6 bases from V and 6 bases from J; junction bases left unmatched: 5. This CDR3 has 12 amino acids. CDR3 protein: CASSLHRGEQYF. CDR3 coding DNA: TGTGCCAGCAGCCTTCACAGGGGCGAGCAGTACTTC.

This clonotype was seen only a few times. This chain connects TRBV27 to TRBJ1-1; D may be TRBD1 (5 bases). Germline V lookup: CDR1 MNHEY, CDR2 SMNVEV (reference sequence). Trimming cost V 5 bases and J 0 bases, with 10 bases left between them. The CDR3 is 14 amino acids. The CDR3 nucleotides read TGTGCCAGCAGTCCAGGGATGTTGAACACTGAAGCTTTCTTT. It specifies CASSPGMLNTEAFF.

V gene TRBV7-2 combines with J gene TRBJ1-1; 9 bases are shared with TRBD1. V lost 2 bases and J lost 1; bases outside the gene matches: 5. Per germline, CDR1 SGHTA and CDR2 FQGNSA. The CDR3 length is 16 residues. DNA for the CDR3: TGTGCCAGCAGCTTATGGACAGGGGCAAAGAACACTGAAGCTTTCTTT. Protein product: CASSLWTGAKNTEAFF.

The genes are TRBV3-1 and TRBJ2-2; maybe TRBD2 (6 bases). Trimming shortened V by 1 base and J by 5 bases, and 20 bases separated the two germline ends. The germline CDR1 and CDR2 sequences are LGHDT and YNNKEL (reference sequence). The CDR3 extends over 18 amino acids. CDR3 DNA sequence: TGTGCCAGCAGCCAAGGTTTTCCCATCGTCCGGGGGACCGGGGAGCTGTTTTTT. Translating gives CASSQGFPIVRGTGELFF.

The V call is TRBV20-1, the J call TRBJ2-7; D is possibly TRBD2 (5 bases). This CDR3 is 15 amino acids long. V was cut by 0 bases and J by 0 bases, with 12 bases left in between. Germline CDR1 is DFQATT and CDR2 is SNEGSKA (reference sequence). The CDR3 sequence: CSARDIRGSSYEQYF. For the CDR3, the DNA is TGCAGTGCTAGAGATATCCGGGGAAGCTCCTACGAGCAGTACTTC.